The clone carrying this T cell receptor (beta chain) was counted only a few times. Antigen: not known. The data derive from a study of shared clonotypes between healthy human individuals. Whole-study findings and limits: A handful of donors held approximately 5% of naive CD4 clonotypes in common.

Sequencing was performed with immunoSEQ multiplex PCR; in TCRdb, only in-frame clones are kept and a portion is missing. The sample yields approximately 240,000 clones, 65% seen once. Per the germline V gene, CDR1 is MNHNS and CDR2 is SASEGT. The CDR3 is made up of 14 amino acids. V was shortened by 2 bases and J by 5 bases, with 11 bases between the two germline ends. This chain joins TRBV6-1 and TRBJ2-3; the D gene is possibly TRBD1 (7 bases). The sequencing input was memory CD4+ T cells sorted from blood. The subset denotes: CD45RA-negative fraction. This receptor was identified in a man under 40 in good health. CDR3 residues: CASSETRGVDTQYF. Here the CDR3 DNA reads TGTGCCAGCAGTGAAACCAGGGGGGTAGATACGCAGTATTTT.